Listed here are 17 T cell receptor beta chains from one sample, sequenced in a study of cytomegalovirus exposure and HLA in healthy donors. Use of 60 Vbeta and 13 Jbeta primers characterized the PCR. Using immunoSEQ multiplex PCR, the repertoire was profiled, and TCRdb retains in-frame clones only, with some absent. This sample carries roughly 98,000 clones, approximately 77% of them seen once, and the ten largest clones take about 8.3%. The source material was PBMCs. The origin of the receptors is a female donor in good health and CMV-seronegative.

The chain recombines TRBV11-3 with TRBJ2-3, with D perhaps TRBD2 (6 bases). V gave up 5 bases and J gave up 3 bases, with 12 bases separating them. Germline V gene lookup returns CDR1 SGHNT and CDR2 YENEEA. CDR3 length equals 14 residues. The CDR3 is CASSGGPSTDTQYF. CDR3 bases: TGTGCCAGCAGCGGAGGGCCCTCGACAGATACGCAGTATTTT. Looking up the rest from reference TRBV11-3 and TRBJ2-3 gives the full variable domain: EAGVVQSPRYKIIEKKQPVAFWCNPISGHNTLYWYLQNLGQGPELLIRYENEEAVDDSQLPKDRFSAERLKGVDSTLKIQPAELGDSAVYLCASSGGPSTDTQYFGPGTRLTVL.

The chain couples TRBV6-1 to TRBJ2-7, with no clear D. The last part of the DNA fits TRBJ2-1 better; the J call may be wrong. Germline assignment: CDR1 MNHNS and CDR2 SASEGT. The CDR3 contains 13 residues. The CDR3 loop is CASSANYYNEQFF. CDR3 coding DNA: TGTGCCAGCAGCGCAAACTATTACAATGAGCAGTTCTTC.

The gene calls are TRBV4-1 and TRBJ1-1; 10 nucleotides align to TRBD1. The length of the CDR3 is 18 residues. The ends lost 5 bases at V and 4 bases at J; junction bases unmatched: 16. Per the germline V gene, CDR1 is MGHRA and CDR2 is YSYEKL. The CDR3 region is CASSSRTGGTIGSTEAFF. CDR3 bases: TGCGCCAGCAGCTCAAGGACAGGGGGTACGATAGGGAGCACTGAAGCTTTCTTT.

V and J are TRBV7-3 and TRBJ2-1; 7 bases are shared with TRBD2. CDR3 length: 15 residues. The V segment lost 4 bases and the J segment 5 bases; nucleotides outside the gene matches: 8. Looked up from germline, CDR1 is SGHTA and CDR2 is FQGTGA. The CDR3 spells CASSSQGGRNNEQFF. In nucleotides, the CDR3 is TGTGCCAGCAGCTCCCAGGGCGGGAGAAACAATGAGCAGTTCTTC.

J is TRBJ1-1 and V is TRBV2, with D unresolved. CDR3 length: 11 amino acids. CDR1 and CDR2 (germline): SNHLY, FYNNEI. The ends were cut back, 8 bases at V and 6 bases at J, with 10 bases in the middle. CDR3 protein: CASRREAEAFF. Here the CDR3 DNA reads TGTGCCAGCCGGAGGGAGGCTGAAGCTTTCTTT.

The CDR3 here is CASSLWGQGTNYGYTF. In DNA, the CDR3 is TGCGCCAGCAGCTTGTGGGGACAGGGTACCAACTATGGCTACACCTTC. J is TRBJ1-2 and V is TRBV5-1; 9 nucleotides line up with TRBD1. The CDR3 runs to 16 residues. Trimming cost V 1 base and J 2 bases; bases outside gene matches: 6. CDR1 is SGHRS, CDR2 YFSETQ, per germline.

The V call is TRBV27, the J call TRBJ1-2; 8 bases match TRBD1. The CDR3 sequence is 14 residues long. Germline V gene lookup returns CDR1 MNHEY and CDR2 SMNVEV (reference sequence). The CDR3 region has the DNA TGTGTTGCTCCACTCCTCGGGACAGGCCGTGGCTACACCTTC. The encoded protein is CVAPLLGTGRGYTF.

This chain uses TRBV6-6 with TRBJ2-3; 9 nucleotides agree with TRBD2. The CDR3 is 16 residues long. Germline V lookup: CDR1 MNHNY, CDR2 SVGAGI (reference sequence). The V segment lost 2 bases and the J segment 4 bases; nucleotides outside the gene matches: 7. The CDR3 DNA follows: TGTGCCAGCAGTTACGGGCTAGCGGGATGGGCAGATACGCAGTATTTT. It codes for CASSYGLAGWADTQYF.

The DNA for the CDR3 is TGTGCCAGCAGTGTGGGCCGGCGGGGGGGCGAGCAGTACTTC. Translated, it gives CASSVGRRGGEQYF. The gene calls are TRBV2 and TRBJ2-7; TRBD2 aligns across 9 bases. The V segment lost 4 bases and the J segment 6 bases; nucleotides outside the gene matches: 7. There are 14 residues in the CDR3. Germline lookup yields CDR1 SNHLY and CDR2 FYNNEI.

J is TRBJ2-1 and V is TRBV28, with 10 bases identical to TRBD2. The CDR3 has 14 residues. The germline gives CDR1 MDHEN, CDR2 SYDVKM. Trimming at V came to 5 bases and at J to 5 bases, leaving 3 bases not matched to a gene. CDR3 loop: CASSLAGDHNEQFF. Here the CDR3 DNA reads TGTGCCAGCAGTCTAGCGGGAGATCACAATGAGCAGTTCTTC. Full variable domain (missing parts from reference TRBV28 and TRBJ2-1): DVKVTQSSRYLVKRTGEKVFLECVQDMDHENMFWYRQDPGLGLRLIYFSYDVKMKEKGDIPEGYSVSREKKERFSLILESASTNQTSMYLCASSLAGDHNEQFFGPGTRLTVL.

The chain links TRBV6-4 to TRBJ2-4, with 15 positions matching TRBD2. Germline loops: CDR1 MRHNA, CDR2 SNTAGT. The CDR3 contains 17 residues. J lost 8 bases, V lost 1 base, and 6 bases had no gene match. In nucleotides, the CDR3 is TGTGCCAGCAGTGACTGGGGGACTAGCGGGGGGCGTGACATTCAGTACTTC. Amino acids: CASSDWGTSGGRDIQYF.

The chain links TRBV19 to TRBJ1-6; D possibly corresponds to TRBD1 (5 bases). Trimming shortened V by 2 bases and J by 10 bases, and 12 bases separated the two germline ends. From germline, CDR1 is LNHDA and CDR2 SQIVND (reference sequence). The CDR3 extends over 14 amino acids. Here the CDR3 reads CASSIWGPESPLHF. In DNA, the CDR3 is TGTGCCAGTAGTATATGGGGCCCTGAGTCACCCCTCCACTTT.

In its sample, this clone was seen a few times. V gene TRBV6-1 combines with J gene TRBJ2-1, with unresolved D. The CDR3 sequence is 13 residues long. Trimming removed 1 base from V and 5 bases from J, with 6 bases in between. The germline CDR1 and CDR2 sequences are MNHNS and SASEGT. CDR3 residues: CASSEDYHNEQFF. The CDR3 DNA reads TGTGCCAGCAGTGAAGACTACCACAATGAGCAGTTCTTC.

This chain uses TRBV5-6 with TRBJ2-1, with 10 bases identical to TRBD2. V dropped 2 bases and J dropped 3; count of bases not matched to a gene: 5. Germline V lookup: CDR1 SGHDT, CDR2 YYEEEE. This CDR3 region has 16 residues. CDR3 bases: TGTGCCAGCAGCTTCAGAGCGGGAGGGGGCTACAATGAGCAGTTCTTC. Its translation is CASSFRAGGGYNEQFF.

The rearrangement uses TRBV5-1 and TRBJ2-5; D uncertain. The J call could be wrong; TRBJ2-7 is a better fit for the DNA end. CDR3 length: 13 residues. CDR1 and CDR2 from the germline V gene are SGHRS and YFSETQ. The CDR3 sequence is CASSLDSLYEQYF. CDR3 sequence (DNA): TGCGCCAGCAGCTTGGACTCTCTCTACGAGCAGTACTTC.

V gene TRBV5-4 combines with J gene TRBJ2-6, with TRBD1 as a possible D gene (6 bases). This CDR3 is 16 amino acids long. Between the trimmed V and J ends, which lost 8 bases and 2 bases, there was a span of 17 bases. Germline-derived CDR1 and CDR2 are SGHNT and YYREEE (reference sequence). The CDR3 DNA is TGTGCCAGTGGAAGGCAACCAGGGGCTGGGGCCAACGTCCTGACTTTC. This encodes CASGRQPGAGANVLTF.

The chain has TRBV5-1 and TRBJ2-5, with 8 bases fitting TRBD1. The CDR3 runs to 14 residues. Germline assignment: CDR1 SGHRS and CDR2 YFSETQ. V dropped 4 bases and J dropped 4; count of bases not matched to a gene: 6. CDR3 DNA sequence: TGCGCCAGCAGCCCCTCGGACAGGGCAGAGACCCAGTACTTC. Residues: CASSPSDRAETQYF.